The entry below describes one T cell receptor beta chain. This record comes from a study of blood T cell repertoires in COVID-19. Measured with immunoSEQ multiplex PCR; TCRdb has only the in-frame clones, and not every one. Of roughly 290,000 clones listed, approximately 92% are singletons. This CDR3 region has 15 residues. Looked up from germline, CDR1 is SGHTA and CDR2 is FQGNSA. Trimming removed 0 bases at V and 9 bases at J, with 15 bases between. This clonotype originated in a woman younger than 45 with COVID-19, enrolled during active disease. Material for sequencing was peripheral blood. The chain combines TRBV7-2 with TRBJ2-1; D perhaps matches TRBD2 (5 bases). The CDR3 sequence: CASSLAPEAFGEQFF. The CDR3 DNA follows: TGTGCCAGCAGCTTAGCTCCGGAGGCTTTTGGTGAGCAGTTCTTC.